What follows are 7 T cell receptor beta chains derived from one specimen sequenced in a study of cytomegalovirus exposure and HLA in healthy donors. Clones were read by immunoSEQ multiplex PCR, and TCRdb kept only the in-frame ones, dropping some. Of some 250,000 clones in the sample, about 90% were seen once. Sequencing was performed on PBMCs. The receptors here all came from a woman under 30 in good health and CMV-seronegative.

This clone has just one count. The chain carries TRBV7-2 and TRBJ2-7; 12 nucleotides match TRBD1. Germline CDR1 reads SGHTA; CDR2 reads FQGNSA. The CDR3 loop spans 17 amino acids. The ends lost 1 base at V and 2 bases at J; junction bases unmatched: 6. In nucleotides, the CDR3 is TGTGCCAGCAGCTTAGACCCCGGGACAGGGGGCCCCTACGAGCAGTACTTC. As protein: CASSLDPGTGGPYEQYF.

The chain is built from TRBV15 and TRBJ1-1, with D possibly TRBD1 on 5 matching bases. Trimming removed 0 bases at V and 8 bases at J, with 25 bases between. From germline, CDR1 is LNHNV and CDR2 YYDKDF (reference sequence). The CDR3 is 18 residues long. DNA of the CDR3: TGTGCCACCAGCAGAGATTCTTTTTTTTCGACAGACAGCCGAGAAGCTTTCTTT. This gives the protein CATSRDSFFSTDSREAFF.

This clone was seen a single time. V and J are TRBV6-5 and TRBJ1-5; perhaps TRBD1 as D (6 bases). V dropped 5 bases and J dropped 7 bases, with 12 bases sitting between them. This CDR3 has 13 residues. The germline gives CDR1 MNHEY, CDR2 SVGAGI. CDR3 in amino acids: CASSDRYQQPQHF. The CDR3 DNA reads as TGTGCCAGCAGTGACAGGTATCAACAGCCCCAGCATTTT.

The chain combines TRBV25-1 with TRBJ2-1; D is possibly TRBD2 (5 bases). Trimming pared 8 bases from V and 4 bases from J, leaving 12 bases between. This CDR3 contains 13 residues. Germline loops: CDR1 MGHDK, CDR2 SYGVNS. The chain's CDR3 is CASHEDLYNEQFF. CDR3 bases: TGTGCCAGCCACGAGGACTTATACAATGAGCAGTTCTTC.

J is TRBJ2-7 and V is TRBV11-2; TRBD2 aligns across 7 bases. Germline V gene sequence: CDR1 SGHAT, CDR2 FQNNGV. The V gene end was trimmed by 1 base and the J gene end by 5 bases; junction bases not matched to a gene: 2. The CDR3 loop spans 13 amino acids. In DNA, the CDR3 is TGTGCCAGCAGCTTAGCGGGGGGAGACGAGCAGTACTTC. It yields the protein CASSLAGGDEQYF. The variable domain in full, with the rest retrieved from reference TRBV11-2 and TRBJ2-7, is EAGVAQSPRYKIIEKRQSVAFWCNPISGHATLYWYQQILGQGPKLLIQFQNNGVVDDSQLPKDRFSAERLKGVDSTLKIQPAKLEDSAVYLCASSLAGGDEQYFGPGTRLTVT.

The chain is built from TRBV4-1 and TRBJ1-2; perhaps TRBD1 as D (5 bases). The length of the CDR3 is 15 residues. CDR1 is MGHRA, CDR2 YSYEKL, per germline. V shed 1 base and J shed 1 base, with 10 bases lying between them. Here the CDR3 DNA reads TGCGCCAGCAGCCAAGGGGCAGGGAATAACTATGGCTACACCTTC. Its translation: CASSQGAGNNYGYTF.

The CDR3 sequence is CASRRLVGGGTEAFF. The CDR3 bases are TGTGCCAGCAGGAGACTGGTAGGGGGTGGCACTGAAGCTTTCTTT. The chain has TRBV6-1 and TRBJ1-1; the D gene is possibly TRBD1 (6 bases). There are 15 residues in the CDR3. V was clipped by 6 bases and J by 4 bases, with 18 bases between them. Germline CDR1 reads MNHNS; CDR2 reads SASEGT.